This TCR beta chain was identified during a study of HIV-infected patients and healthy controls. The CDR3 length is 17 residues. The V gene's germline CDR1 is MNHNY and CDR2 SVGAGI (reference sequence). The junction had 16 bases not matched to a gene; V was cut back by 7 bases and J by 1 base. TCRdb passed the 5' RACE reads through MiXCR, listing each CDR3 protein once. The repertoire includes around 64,000 distinct CDR3 sequences, about a sixth of them detected once, and less than 6% sits in the top ten. This TCR derives from a human donor in good health. Sequencing input: CD4+ T cells from blood. The chain links TRBV6-6 to TRBJ2-7; 7 nucleotides match TRBD1. The CDR3 sequence: CASTRDSASLQSYEQYF. As DNA, the CDR3 is TGTGCCAGCACCCGGGACAGCGCTTCACTTCAATCCTACGAGCAGTACTTC.